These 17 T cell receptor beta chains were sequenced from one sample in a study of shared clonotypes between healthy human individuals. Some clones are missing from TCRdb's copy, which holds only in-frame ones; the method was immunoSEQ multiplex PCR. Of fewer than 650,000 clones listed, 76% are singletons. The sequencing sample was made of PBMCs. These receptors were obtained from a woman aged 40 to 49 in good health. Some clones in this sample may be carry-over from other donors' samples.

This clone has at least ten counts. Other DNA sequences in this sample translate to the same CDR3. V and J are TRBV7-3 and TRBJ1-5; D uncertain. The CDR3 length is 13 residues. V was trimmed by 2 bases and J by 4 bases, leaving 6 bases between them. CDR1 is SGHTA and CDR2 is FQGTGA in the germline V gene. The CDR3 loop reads CASSLDGNQPQHF. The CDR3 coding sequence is TGTGCCAGCAGCTTAGACGGAAATCAGCCCCAGCATTTT.

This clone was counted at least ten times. CDR3 in amino acids: CASSYQRGRGTQYF. CDR3 DNA: TGTGCCAGCAGCTACCAGCGGGGGCGTGGTACCCAGTACTTC. The chain combines TRBV14 with TRBJ2-5; 8 bases map to TRBD2. The CDR3 loop spans 14 amino acids. In germline, CDR1 is SGHDN, CDR2 FVKESK. Trimming cost V 5 bases and J 8 bases; bases outside gene matches: 10.

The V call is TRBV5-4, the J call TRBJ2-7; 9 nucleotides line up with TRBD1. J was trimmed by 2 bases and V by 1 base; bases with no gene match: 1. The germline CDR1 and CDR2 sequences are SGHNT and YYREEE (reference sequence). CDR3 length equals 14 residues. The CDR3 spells CASSLTGGTYEQYF. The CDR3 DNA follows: TGTGCCAGCAGCTTGACAGGGGGCACCTACGAGCAGTACTTC.

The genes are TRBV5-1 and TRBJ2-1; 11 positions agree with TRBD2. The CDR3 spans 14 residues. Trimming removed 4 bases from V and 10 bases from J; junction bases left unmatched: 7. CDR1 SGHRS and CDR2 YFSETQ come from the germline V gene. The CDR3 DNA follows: TGCGCCAGCAGCCTCGGACTAGCGGGTCAGGAGCAGTTCTTC. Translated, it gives CASSLGLAGQEQFF.

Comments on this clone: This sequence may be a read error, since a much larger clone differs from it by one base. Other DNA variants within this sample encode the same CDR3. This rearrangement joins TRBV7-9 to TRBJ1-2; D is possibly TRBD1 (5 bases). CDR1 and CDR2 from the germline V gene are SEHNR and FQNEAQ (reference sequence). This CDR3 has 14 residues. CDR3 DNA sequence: TGCGCCAGCAGCTTAGTGGGGCCAACGGTTGGCTACACCTTC. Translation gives CASSLVGPTVGYTF. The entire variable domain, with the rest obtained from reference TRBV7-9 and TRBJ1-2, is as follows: DTGVSQNPRHKITKRGQNVTFRCDPISEHNRLYWYRQTLGQGPEFLTYFQNEAQLEKSRLLSDRFSAERPKGSFSTLEIQRTEQGDSAMYLCASSLVGPTVGYTFGSGTRLTVV.

CDR3 sequence: CASGLVQAICYEQYF. CDR3 sequence (DNA): TGTGCTAGTGGTTTGGTACAGGCCATTTGCTACGAGCAGTACTTC. The V call is TRBV12-5, the J call TRBJ2-7, with D possibly TRBD1 on 5 matching bases. V lost 0 bases, J lost 3 bases, and 12 bases lay in between. Germline CDR1 and CDR2: LGHNT and FRNRAP. The CDR3 consists of 15 residues.

CDR3 DNA sequence: TGTGCCACCAGGGGGTCTAGGTCCTACGAGCAGTACTTC. Protein sequence: CATRGSRSYEQYF. V usage is TRBV28 and J usage is TRBJ2-7; 7 nucleotides agree with TRBD1. This CDR3 is built from 13 residues. Germline lookup yields CDR1 MDHEN and CDR2 SYDVKM. J gave up 1 base and V 10 bases, and 7 bases lay outside the gene matches.

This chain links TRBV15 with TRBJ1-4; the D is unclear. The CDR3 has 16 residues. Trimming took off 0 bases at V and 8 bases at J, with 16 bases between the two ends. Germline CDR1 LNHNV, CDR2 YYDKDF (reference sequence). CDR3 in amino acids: CATSRDSLPQGEKLFF. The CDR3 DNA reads TGTGCCACCAGCAGAGATTCACTACCTCAAGGGGAAAAACTGTTTTTT.

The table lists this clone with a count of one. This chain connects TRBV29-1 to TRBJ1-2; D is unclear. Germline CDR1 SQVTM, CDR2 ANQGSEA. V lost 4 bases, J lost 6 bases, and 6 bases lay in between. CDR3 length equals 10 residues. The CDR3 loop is CSVGPDGYTF. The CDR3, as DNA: TGCAGCGTTGGCCCGGATGGCTACACCTTC.

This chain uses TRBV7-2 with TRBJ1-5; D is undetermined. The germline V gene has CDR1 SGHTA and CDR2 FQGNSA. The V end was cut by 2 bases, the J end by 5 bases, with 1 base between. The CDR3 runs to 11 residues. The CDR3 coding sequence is TGTGCCAGCAGCTTATATCAGCCCCAGCATTTT. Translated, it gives CASSLYQPQHF. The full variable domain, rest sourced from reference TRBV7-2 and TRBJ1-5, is GAGVSQSPSNKVTEKGKDVELRCDPISGHTALYWYRQSLGQGLEFLIYFQGNSAPDKSGLPSDRFSAERTGGSVSTLTIQRTQQEDSAVYLCASSLYQPQHFGDGTRLSIL.

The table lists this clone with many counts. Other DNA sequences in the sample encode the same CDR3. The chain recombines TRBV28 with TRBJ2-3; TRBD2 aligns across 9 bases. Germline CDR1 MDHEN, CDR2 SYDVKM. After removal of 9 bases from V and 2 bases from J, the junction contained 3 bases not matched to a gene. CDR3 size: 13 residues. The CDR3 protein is CASLAGPTDTQYF. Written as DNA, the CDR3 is TGTGCCAGTCTAGCGGGACCCACAGATACGCAGTATTTT. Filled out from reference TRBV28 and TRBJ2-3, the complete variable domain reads DVKVTQSSRYLVKRTGEKVFLECVQDMDHENMFWYRQDPGLGLRLIYFSYDVKMKEKGDIPEGYSVSREKKERFSLILESASTNQTSMYLCASLAGPTDTQYFGPGTRLTVL.

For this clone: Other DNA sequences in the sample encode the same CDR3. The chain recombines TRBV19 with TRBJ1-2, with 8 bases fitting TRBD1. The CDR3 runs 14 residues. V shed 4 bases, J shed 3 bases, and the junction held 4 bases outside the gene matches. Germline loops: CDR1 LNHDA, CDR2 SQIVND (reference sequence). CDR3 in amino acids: CASSTSGGDYGYTF. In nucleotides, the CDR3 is TGTGCCAGTAGTACGTCAGGGGGCGACTATGGCTACACCTTC.

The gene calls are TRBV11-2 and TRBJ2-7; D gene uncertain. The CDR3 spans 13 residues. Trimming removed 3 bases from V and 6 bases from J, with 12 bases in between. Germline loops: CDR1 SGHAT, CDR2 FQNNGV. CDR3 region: CASSFVRAGEQYF. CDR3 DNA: TGTGCCAGCAGCTTTGTCCGGGCCGGCGAGCAGTACTTC.

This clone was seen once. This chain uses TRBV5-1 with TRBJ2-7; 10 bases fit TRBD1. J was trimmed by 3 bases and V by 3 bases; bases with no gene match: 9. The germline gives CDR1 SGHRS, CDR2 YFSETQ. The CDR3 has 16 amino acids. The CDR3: CASSSRRDRGNYEQYF. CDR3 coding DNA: TGCGCCAGCAGCTCCCGGCGGGACAGGGGTAACTACGAGCAGTACTTC.

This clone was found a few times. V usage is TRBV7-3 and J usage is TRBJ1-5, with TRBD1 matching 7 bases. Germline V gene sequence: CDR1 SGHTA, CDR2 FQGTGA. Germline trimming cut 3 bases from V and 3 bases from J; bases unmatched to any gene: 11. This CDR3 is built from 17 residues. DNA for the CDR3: TGTGCCAGCAGCTTTGACCGGGACAGCATTTACAATCAGCCCCAGCATTTT. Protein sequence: CASSFDRDSIYNQPQHF.

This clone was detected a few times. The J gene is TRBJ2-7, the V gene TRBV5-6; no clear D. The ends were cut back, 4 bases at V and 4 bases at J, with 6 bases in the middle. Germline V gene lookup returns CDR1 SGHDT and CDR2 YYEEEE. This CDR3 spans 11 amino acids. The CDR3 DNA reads TGTGCCAGCAGCACTATTTACGAGCAGTACTTC. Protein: CASSTIYEQYF.

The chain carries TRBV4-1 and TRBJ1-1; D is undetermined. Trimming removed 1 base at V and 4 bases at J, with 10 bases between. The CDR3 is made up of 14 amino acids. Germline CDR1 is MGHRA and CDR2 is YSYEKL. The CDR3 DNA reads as TGCGCCAGCAGCCAAGGGCCGATCAGCACTGAAGCTTTCTTT. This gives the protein CASSQGPISTEAFF.